A selection of T cell receptor beta chains follows, all from one sample in a study of blood T cell repertoires in COVID-19. Produced via immunoSEQ multiplex PCR; TCRdb's table is partial and in-frame only. There are approximately 350,000 clones in the sample; roughly 90% occur only once, and 2.5% to 3.5% lies in the top ten. Sequenced input: peripheral blood. These receptors came from a woman in her twenties or thirties with COVID-19, enrolled during active disease. CDR3s include the opening cysteine and the closing phenylalanine or tryptophan.

J	V	CDR3
TRBJ2-3	TRBV5-4	CASSADSSGRANTQYF
TRBJ2-7	TRBV28	CASSPAYEQYF
TRBJ2-1	TRBV28	CASTAGGRYNEQFF
TRBJ2-3	TRBV6-1	CASSDRVDTDTQYF
TRBJ2-2	TRBV5-8	CASTPRGTGELFF
TRBJ2-5	TRBV5-1	CASSLLVAGQQETQYF
TRBJ2-6	TRBV19	CASSISPPGANVLTF
TRBJ2-3	TRBV30	CAWSSRLLAASTDTQYF
TRBJ1-5	TRBV2	CASSRTGYSNQPQHF
TRBJ1-1	TRBV6-5	CASSPREAGTEAFF
TRBJ1-2	TRBV4-3	CASSQTDSRYTF
TRBJ2-1	TRBV15	CATSRRAGAPDEQFF
TRBJ2-1	TRBV29-1	CSVDREGRYNEQFF
TRBJ2-7	TRBV28	CASSFAGENYEQYF
TRBJ1-2	TRBV19	CASRGGGHDALATIYGYTF
TRBJ1-5	TRBV27	CASSRTGDRNQPQHF
TRBJ2-7	TRBV5-1	CASSLGGHYEQYF
TRBJ1-2	TRBV12-3/TRBV12-4	CASSFDTSYGYTF
TRBJ1-3	TRBV4-1	CASSLPWGTGVFDTSGNTIYF
TRBJ1-1	TRBV5-6	CASSLGPPLGLMNTEAFF
TRBJ2-5	TRBV4-3	CASSQDPTGSRETQYF
TRBJ1-2	TRBV18	CASSPSGLHDGYTF